Shown below are 19 T cell receptor beta chains from a single sample sequenced in a study of T cell repertoires in cytomegalovirus infection. TCRdb independently ran MiXCR on the reads; one entry per CDR3 protein. This sample has under 150,000 distinct CDR3 sequences, with over 30% found just once. No cognate antigen is known for these TCRs. The material sequenced was CD8+ T cells from cultured PBMCs, taken from culture after CMV antigen stimulation. These TCRs come from a human donor in good health (CMV status not recorded). Some clones in this sample may be carry-over from other donors' samples.

The sample holds many counts of this clonotype. The chain combines TRBV6-1 with TRBJ2-7, with TRBD2 identical over 16 bases. CDR3 length equals 15 residues. The V gene's germline CDR1 is MNHNS and CDR2 SASEGT. V lost 11 bases to trimming and J lost 5 bases; unmatched junction nucleotides: 9. CDR3: CAHGGTSGGAHEQYF. In DNA form, the CDR3 reads TGTGCCCACGGGGGGACTAGCGGGGGGGCCCACGAGCAGTACTTC.

The rearrangement uses TRBV7-9 and TRBJ2-1, with 7 nucleotides matching TRBD2. Trimming took 1 base from V and 3 from J; bases not matched to a gene: 3. From germline, CDR1 is SEHNR and CDR2 FQNEAQ (reference sequence). The CDR3 length is 15 residues. CDR3 loop: CASSLGRGVYNEQFF. The CDR3 DNA reads TGTGCCAGCAGCTTAGGTCGGGGGGTCTACAATGAGCAGTTCTTC.

The chain joins TRBV7-2 to TRBJ1-1; weak D call: TRBD1 (6 bases). The CDR3 spans 15 residues. The germline V and J ends were trimmed by 2 bases and 7 bases, with 17 bases remaining between them. Germline lookup yields CDR1 SGHTA and CDR2 FQGNSA. CDR3 region: CASSLKGMGQLEAFF. The CDR3 nucleotides are TGTGCCAGCAGCTTAAAAGGCATGGGACAACTTGAAGCTTTCTTT. The complete variable domain, with remaining parts taken from reference TRBV7-2 and TRBJ1-1, reads GAGVSQSPSNKVTEKGKDVELRCDPISGHTALYWYRQSLGQGLEFLIYFQGNSAPDKSGLPSDRFSAERTGGSVSTLTIQRTQQEDSAVYLCASSLKGMGQLEAFFGQGTRLTVV.

V gene TRBV7-6 combines with J gene TRBJ2-7; D is ambiguous. Germline V gene lookup returns CDR1 SGHVS and CDR2 FNYEAQ. Trimming removed 3 bases at V and 0 bases at J, with 9 bases between. The CDR3 spans 14 residues. The CDR3 region is CASSFQANSYEQYF. For the CDR3, the DNA is TGTGCCAGCAGCTTTCAGGCCAACTCCTACGAGCAGTACTTC.

This clonotype was observed many times. The gene calls are TRBV20-1 and TRBJ2-3, with TRBD2 matching over 12 bases. Germline V gene data show CDR1 as DFQATT and CDR2 as SNEGSKA (reference sequence). Trimming cost V 3 bases and J 1 base; bases outside gene matches: 5. This CDR3 region has 16 residues. The chain's CDR3 is CSASRASGRGTDTQYF. As DNA, the CDR3 is TGCAGTGCTAGTCGGGCTAGCGGGAGGGGCACAGATACGCAGTATTTT.

There are a few counts of this clonotype. The V gene is TRBV4-2, the J gene TRBJ2-7, with D tentatively TRBD1 (6 bases). Germline CDR1 reads LGHNA; CDR2 reads YNFKEQ. Trimming left V 0 bases short and J 5 bases short, with 11 bases between. This CDR3 has 14 residues. CDR3 sequence: CASSQETGPDEQYF. CDR3 DNA sequence: TGTGCCAGCAGCCAAGAGACAGGACCCGACGAGCAGTACTTC.

This clonotype came up a few times. This chain connects TRBV12-3 or TRBV12-4 to TRBJ2-1; a weak D match, TRBD2 (6 bases). CDR3 length: 16 amino acids. Deletions cut 8 bases from V and 8 bases from J, with 25 bases between. In DNA, the CDR3 is TGTGCCAGCTTCCAGGGAAGGGTAGCGGTGATAGATGAGCAGTTCTTC. Its protein product is CASFQGRVAVIDEQFF.

This clonotype has just a few counts. The rearrangement links TRBV7-6 to TRBJ2-1, with TRBD2 identical over 10 bases. This CDR3 has 15 amino acids. The ends lost 0 bases at V and 7 bases at J; junction bases unmatched: 3. Germline V gives CDR1 SGHVS, CDR2 FNYEAQ. In DNA, the CDR3 is TGTGCCAGCAGCTTAGCACTAGCGGGGCCGAATGAGCAGTTCTTC. This translates into CASSLALAGPNEQFF.

The V and J genes are TRBV6-1 and TRBJ1-2, with D perhaps TRBD1 (6 bases). This CDR3 spans 14 amino acids. Germline lookup yields CDR1 MNHNS and CDR2 SASEGT. V lost 7 bases to trimming and J lost 4 bases, with 16 bases between them. CDR3 DNA: TGTGCCAGCACTCCGGACAGTACGGTCTATGGCTACACCTTC. It is translated as CASTPDSTVYGYTF.

The rearrangement uses TRBV12-3 or TRBV12-4 and TRBJ2-1, with TRBD2 matching 9 bases. The CDR3 is 14 residues long. J gave up 5 bases and V 5 bases, and 4 bases lay outside the gene matches. The CDR3 loop is CASSAAGGHNEQFF. DNA for the CDR3: TGTGCCAGCAGTGCTGCGGGGGGGCACAATGAGCAGTTCTTC.

In its sample, this clonotype was seen a few times. CDR3: CASSSQEPRGTGNEQFF. The CDR3, as DNA: TGTGCCAGCAGCTCACAGGAGCCCCGGGGAACGGGCAATGAGCAGTTCTTC. V usage is TRBV7-9 and J usage is TRBJ2-1; either TRBD1 or TRBD2 may fit D (5 bases each). The CDR3 is made up of 17 amino acids. V was clipped by 4 bases and J by 6 bases, with 22 bases between them. From germline, CDR1 is SEHNR and CDR2 FQNEAQ (reference sequence).

A single count supports this clonotype. The junction shows a germline mismatch at one end, possibly a read error. This chain connects TRBV7-9 to TRBJ2-7; 7 nucleotides match TRBD2. The CDR3 spans 17 residues. Germline CDR1 is SEHNR and CDR2 is FQNEAQ (reference sequence). The CDR3: CANSPVKVRGGAYEQYF. CDR3 DNA sequence: TGTGCCAACAGCCCCGTGAAGGTTCGGGGAGGGGCTTACGAGCAGTACTTC.

The rearrangement links TRBV5-6 to TRBJ2-7; 9 bases map to TRBD1. Trimming at V came to 5 bases and at J to 5 bases, leaving 11 bases not matched to a gene. The CDR3 runs 15 residues. The germline V gene has CDR1 SGHDT and CDR2 YYEEEE. CDR3 sequence reads: CASSYPGTGIHEQYF. Written as DNA, the CDR3 is TGTGCCAGCAGTTACCCCGGGACAGGGATACACGAGCAGTACTTC.

This clonotype was counted many times. The J gene is TRBJ1-2, the V gene TRBV12-3 or TRBV12-4; D is undetermined. This CDR3 has 13 amino acids. V gave up 5 bases and J gave up 0 bases, with 7 bases separating them. The CDR3 spells CASSLTANYGYTF. CDR3 DNA sequence: TGTGCCAGCAGTCTTACAGCTAACTATGGCTACACCTTC.

In this sample, this clonotype turned up a few times. The rearrangement links TRBV7-8 to TRBJ2-5; D assignment may be TRBD1 or TRBD2 (5 bases each). The CDR3 loop spans 15 amino acids. Trimming removed 5 bases from V and 4 bases from J, with 17 bases in between. CDR1 is SGHVS and CDR2 is FQNEAQ in the germline V gene. CDR3 amino acids: CASSPGMGELETQYF. CDR3 coding DNA: TGTGCCAGCAGCCCAGGCATGGGGGAGTTAGAGACCCAGTACTTC.

V and J are TRBV5-5 and TRBJ1-4; no reliable D call. V gave up 2 bases and J gave up 0 bases, with 8 bases separating them. CDR1 is SGHKS and CDR2 is YYEKEE in the germline V gene (reference sequence). The CDR3 consists of 15 residues. The CDR3 loop reads CASSFDFATNEKLFF. CDR3 nucleotides: TGTGCCAGCAGCTTTGACTTTGCAACTAATGAAAAACTGTTTTTT.

This clonotype has a count of ten or more. The V call is TRBV7-2, the J call TRBJ2-1; D gene unclear. Trimming shortened V by 5 bases and J by 3 bases, and 17 bases separated the two germline ends. The CDR3 is 16 residues long. CDR1 and CDR2 from the germline V gene are SGHTA and FQGNSA. The DNA for the CDR3 is TGTGCCAGCAGCGCATCGGCAGGCGATATCTACAATGAGCAGTTCTTC. Translated, it gives CASSASAGDIYNEQFF.

The sample holds a few counts of this clonotype. The V call is TRBV9, the J call TRBJ1-3; D gene uncertain. This CDR3 spans 15 amino acids. Trimming stripped 3 bases from V and 1 base from J, with 11 bases between. CDR1 SGDLS and CDR2 YYNGEE come from the germline V gene. DNA of the CDR3: TGTGCCAGCAGCGGTCCCGGTGGATCTGGAAACACCATATATTTT. Its protein product is CASSGPGGSGNTIYF.

The chain uses TRBV11-2 and TRBJ2-3; D may correspond to TRBD1 or TRBD2 (6 bases each). The CDR3 has 14 amino acids. Germline V gene lookup returns CDR1 SGHAT and CDR2 FQNNGV. V shed 3 bases and J shed 2 bases, with 9 bases lying between them. The CDR3 DNA follows: TGTGCCAGCAGCTTCGGGGGCCTCACAGATACGCAGTATTTT. Translated, it gives CASSFGGLTDTQYF.